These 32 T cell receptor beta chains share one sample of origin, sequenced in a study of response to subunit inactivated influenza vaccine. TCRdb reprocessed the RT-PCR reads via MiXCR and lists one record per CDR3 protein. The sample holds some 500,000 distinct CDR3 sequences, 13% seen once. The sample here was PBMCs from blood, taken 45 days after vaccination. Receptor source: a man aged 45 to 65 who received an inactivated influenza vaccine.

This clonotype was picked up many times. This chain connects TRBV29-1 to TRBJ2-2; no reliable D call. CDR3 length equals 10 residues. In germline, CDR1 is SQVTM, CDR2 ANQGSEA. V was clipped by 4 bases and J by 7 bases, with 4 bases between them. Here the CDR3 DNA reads TGCAGCGTTGGGAACGGGGAGCTGTTTTTT. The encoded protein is CSVGNGELFF.

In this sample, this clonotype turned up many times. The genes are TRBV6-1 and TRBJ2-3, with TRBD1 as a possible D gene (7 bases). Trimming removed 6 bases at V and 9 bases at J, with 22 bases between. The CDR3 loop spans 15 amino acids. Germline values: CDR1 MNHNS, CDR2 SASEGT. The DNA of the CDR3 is TGTGCCAGCAGCGCTGCACAGGGGACACGGGAGACGCAGTATTTT. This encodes CASSAAQGTRETQYF.

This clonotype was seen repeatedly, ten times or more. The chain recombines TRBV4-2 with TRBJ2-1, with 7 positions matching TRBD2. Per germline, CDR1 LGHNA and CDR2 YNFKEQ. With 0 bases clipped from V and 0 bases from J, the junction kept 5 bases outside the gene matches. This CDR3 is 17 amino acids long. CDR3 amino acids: CASSQEVGGGSYNEQFF. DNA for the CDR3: TGTGCCAGCAGCCAAGAGGTTGGCGGGGGCTCCTACAATGAGCAGTTCTTC.

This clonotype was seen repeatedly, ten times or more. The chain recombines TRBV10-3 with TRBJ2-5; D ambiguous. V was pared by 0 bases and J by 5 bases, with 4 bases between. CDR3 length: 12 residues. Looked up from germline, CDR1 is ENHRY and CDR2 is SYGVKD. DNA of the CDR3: TGTGCCATCAGTGAGTCTGTGGAGACCCAGTACTTC. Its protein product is CAISESVETQYF.

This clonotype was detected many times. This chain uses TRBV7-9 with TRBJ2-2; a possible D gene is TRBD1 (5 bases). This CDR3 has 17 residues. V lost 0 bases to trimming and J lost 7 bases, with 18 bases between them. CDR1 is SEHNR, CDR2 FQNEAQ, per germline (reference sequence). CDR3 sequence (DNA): TGTGCCAGCAGCTTAGCTACCGACAGTGTCGGCGGCGGGGAGCTGTTTTTT. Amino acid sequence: CASSLATDSVGGGELFF. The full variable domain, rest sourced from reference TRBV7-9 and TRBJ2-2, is DTGVSQNPRHKITKRGQNVTFRCDPISEHNRLYWYRQTLGQGPEFLTYFQNEAQLEKSRLLSDRFSAERPKGSFSTLEIQRTEQGDSAMYLCASSLATDSVGGGELFFGEGSRLTVL.

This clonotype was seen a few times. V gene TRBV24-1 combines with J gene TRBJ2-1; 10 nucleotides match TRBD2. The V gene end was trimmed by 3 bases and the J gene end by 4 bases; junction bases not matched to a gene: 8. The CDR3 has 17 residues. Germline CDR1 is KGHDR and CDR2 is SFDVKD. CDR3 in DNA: TGTGCCACCAGTGATGATTTTGGGACTAGCGTATACAATGAGCAGTTCTTC. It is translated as CATSDDFGTSVYNEQFF.

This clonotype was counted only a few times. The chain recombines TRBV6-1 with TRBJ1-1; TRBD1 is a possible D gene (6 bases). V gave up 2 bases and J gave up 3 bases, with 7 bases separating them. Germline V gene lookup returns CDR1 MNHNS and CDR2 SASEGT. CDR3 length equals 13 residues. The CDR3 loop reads CASSENRDTEAFF. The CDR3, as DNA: TGTGCCAGCAGTGAAAACAGGGACACTGAAGCTTTCTTT.

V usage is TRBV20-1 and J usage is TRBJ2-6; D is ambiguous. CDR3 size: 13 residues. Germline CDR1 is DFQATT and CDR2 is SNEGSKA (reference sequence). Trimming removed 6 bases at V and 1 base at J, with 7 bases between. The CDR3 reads CSAKESGANVLTF. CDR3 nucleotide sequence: TGCAGTGCGAAGGAATCTGGGGCCAACGTCCTGACTTTC.

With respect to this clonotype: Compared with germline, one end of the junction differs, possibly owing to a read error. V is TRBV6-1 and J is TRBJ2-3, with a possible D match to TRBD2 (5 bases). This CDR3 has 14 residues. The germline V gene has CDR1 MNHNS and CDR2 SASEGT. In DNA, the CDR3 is TGTGCCAGCGTAGGAGAAGCTAGCACAGATATGCAGTATTTT. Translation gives CASVGEASTDMQYF.

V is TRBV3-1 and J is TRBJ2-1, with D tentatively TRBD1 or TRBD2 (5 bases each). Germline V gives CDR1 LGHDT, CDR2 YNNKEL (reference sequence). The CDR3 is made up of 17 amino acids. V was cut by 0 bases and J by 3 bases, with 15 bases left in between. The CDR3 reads CASSQDPTGRIYNEQFF. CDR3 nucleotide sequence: TGTGCCAGCAGCCAAGATCCGACGGGACGGATCTACAATGAGCAGTTCTTC.

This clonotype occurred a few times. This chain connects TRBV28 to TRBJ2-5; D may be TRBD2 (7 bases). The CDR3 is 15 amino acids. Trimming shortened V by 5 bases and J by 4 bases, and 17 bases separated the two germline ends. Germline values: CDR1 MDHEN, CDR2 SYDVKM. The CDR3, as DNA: TGTGCCAGCAGTCTCGGCGGGGGCGCGGGAGAGACCCAGTACTTC. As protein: CASSLGGGAGETQYF.

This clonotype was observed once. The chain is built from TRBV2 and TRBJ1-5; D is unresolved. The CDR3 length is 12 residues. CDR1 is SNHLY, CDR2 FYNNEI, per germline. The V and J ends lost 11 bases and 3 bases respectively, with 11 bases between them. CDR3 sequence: CASRAANQPQHF. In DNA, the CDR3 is TGTGCCTCCCGGGCGGCCAATCAGCCCCAGCATTTT.

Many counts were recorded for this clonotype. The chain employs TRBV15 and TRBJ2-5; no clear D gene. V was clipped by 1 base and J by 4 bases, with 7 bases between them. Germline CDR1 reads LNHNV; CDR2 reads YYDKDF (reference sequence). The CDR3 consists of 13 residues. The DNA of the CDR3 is TGTGCCACCAGCAGAGTGGGGTCAGAGACCCAGTACTTC. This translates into CATSRVGSETQYF.

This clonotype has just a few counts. The CDR3 is CASSQDLASGGGDTQYF. Written as DNA, the CDR3 is TGCGCCAGCAGCCAAGATTTGGCTAGCGGGGGTGGGGATACGCAGTATTTT. The chain is built from TRBV4-1 and TRBJ2-3; 10 bases are a match to TRBD2. Germline CDR1 MGHRA, CDR2 YSYEKL. V gave up 0 bases and J gave up 6 bases; unmatched junction bases: 9. There are 17 residues in the CDR3.

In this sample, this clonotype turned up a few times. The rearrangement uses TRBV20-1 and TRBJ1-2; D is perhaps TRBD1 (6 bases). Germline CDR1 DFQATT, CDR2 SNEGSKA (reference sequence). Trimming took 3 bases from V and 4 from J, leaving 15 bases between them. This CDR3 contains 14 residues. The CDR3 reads CSARTVQGSYGYTF. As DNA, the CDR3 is TGCAGTGCTAGGACCGTGCAGGGGAGCTATGGCTACACCTTC.

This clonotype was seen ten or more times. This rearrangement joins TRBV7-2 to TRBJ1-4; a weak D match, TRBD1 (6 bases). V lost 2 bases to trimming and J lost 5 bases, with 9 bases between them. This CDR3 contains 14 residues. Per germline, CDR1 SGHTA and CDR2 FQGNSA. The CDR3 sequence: CASSLNQGNEKLFF. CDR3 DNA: TGTGCCAGCAGCTTAAACCAGGGGAATGAAAAACTGTTTTTT.

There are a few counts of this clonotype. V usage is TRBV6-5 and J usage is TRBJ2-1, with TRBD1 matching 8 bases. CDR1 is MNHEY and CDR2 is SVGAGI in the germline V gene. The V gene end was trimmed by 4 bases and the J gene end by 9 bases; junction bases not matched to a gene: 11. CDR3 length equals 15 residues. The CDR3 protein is CASSSPPSGGGEQFF. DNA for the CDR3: TGTGCCAGCAGTTCCCCCCCTTCAGGGGGCGGTGAGCAGTTCTTC.

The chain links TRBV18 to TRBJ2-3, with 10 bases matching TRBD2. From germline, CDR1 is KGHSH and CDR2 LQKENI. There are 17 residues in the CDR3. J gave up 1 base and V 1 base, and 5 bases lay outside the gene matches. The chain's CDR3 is CASSPLSLAGGTDTQYF. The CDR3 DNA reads TGTGCCAGCTCACCACTGTCGCTAGCGGGAGGCACAGATACGCAGTATTTT.

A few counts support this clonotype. The CDR3 protein is CASSKGIQSQETQYF. The CDR3 nucleotides read TGTGCCAGCAGTAAAGGGATACAGAGCCAAGAGACCCAGTACTTC. The V call is TRBV6-1, the J call TRBJ2-5, with no clear D. CDR1 MNHNS and CDR2 SASEGT come from the germline V gene. The CDR3 is made up of 15 amino acids. V was trimmed by 5 bases and J by 1 base, leaving 14 bases between them.

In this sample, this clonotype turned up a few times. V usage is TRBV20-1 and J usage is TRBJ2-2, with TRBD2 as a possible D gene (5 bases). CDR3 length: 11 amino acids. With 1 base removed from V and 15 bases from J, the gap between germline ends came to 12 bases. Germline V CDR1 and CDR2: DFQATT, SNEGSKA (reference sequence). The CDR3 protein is CSARAGRSMFF. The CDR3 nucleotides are TGCAGTGCTAGAGCGGGGAGATCGATGTTTTTT.

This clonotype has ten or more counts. The CDR3, as DNA: TGTGCCAGCAGTTACGAGGGAGGTTACGAGCAGTACTTC. It specifies CASSYEGGYEQYF. The J gene is TRBJ2-7, the V gene TRBV6-2 or TRBV6-3; D possibly corresponds to TRBD2 (6 bases). CDR3 length equals 13 residues. Trimming removed 2 bases at V and 4 bases at J, with 9 bases between. Germline loops: CDR1 MNHEY, CDR2 SVGEGT.

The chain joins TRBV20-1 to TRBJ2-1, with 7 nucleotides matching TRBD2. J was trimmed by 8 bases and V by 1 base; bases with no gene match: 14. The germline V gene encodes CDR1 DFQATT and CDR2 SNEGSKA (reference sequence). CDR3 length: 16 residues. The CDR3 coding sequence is TGCAGTGCTAGAGGGAAGGGCGGGAGCGATTCCTATGAGCAGTTCTTC. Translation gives CSARGKGGSDSYEQFF.

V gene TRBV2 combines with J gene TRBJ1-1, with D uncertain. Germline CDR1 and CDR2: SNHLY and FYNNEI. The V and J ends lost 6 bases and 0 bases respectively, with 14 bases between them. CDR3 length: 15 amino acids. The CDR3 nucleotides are TGTGCCAGCAGGCCGGGAACTCTCATGAACACTGAAGCTTTCTTT. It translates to CASRPGTLMNTEAFF.

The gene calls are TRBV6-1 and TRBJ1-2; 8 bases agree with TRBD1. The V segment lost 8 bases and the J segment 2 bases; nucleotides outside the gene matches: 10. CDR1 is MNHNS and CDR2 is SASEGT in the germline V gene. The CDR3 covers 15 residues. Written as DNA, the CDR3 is TGTGCCAGCTCCTTGACAGGGGAGGTGAACTATGGCTACACCTTC. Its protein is CASSLTGEVNYGYTF.

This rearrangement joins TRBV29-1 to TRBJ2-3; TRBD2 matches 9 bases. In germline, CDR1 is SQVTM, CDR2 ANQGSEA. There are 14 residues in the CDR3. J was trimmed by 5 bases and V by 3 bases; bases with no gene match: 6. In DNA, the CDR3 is TGCAGCGTTGATGGGACTAGCTGGGGAGATACGCAGTATTTT. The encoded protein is CSVDGTSWGDTQYF.

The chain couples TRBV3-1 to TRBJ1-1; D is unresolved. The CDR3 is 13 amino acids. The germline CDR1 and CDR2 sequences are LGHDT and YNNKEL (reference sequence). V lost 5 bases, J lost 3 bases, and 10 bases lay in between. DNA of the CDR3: TGTGCCAGCAGCTCCGGGGAAGACACTGAAGCTTTCTTT. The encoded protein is CASSSGEDTEAFF.

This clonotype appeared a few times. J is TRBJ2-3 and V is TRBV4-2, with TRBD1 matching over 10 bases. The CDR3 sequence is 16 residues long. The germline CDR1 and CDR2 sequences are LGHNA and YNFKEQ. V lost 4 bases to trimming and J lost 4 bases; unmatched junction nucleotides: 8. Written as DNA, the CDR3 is TGTGCCAGCAGCCGTAACTACGGGACAGGGGCAGATACGCAGTATTTT. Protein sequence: CASSRNYGTGADTQYF.

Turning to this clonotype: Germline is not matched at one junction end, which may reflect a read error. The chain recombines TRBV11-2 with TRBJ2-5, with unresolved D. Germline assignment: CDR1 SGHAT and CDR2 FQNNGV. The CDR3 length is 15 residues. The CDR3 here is CAGSLDARWRETQYF. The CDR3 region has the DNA TGTGCCGGCAGCTTAGATGCGCGGTGGAGAGAGACCCAGTACTTC.

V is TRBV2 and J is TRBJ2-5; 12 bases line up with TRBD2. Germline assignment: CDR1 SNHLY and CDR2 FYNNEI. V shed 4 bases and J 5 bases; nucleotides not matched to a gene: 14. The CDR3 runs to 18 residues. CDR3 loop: CASSAPRRLAGARETQYF. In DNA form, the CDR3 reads TGTGCCAGCAGTGCCCCTCGCCGACTAGCGGGGGCGAGGGAGACCCAGTACTTC.

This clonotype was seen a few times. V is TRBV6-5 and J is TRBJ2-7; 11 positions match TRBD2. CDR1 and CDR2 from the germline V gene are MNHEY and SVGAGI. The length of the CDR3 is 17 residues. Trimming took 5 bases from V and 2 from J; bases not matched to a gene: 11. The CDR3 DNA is TGTGCCAGCAGTCACGGGACTAGCGGAGTCGTTCCCTACGAGCAGTACTTC. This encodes CASSHGTSGVVPYEQYF.

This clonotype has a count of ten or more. The CDR3 DNA follows: TGTGCCAGCAGTGACCCCGGGCAGGGCTACACCTTC. It yields the protein CASSDPGQGYTF. The gene calls are TRBV25-1 and TRBJ1-2; D not certain. Germline-derived CDR1 and CDR2 are MGHDK and SYGVNS. This CDR3 is 12 amino acids long. V lost 3 bases, J lost 8 bases, and 10 bases lay in between.

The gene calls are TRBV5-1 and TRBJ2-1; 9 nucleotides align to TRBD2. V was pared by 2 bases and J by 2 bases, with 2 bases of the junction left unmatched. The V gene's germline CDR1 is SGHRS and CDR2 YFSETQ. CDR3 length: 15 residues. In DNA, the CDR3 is TGCGCCAGCAGCTTTAGCGGGGGAACCTACAATGAGCAGTTCTTC. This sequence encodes CASSFSGGTYNEQFF.